The rows below give T cell receptor beta chains drawn from one sample of a study of response to subunit inactivated influenza vaccine. TCRdb fed the RT-PCR reads into MiXCR, producing one record per CDR3 protein. The sample lists about half a million distinct CDR3 sequences; around 8% were seen once. The sample here was PBMCs from blood, taken around 25 months after vaccination. The receptors originated from a man between 50 and 75 years old who received an inactivated influenza vaccine. The CDR3 runs from the conserved cysteine through the conserved F or W. D genes are given only for firm matches. The size field is filled for only some rows; it gives once, few, many or a size class.

v_gene: TRBV11-2
abundance: few
j_gene: TRBJ2-3
d_gene: NA
CDR3aa: CASSRVRGADTQYF
CDR3nt: TGTGCCAGCAGCCGAGTCAGGGGTGCGGATACGCAGTATTTT

v_gene: TRBV10-3
abundance: many
j_gene: TRBJ2-1
d_gene: NA
CDR3aa: CAIRAPEADNEQFF
CDR3nt: TGTGCCATCAGAGCACCTGAGGCCGACAATGAGCAGTTCTTC

v_gene: TRBV2
abundance: few
j_gene: TRBJ1-2
d_gene: TRBD1
CDR3aa: CASSELTGDYGYTF
CDR3nt: TGTGCCAGCAGTGAACTGACAGGGGACTATGGCTACACCTTC

v_gene: TRBV7-2
abundance: NA
j_gene: TRBJ2-6
d_gene: NA
CDR3aa: CASSPQAASGANVLTF
CDR3nt: TGTGCCAGCAGCCCGCAGGCGGCCTCTGGGGCCAACGTCCTGACTTTC

v_gene: TRBV12-3/TRBV12-4
abundance: once
j_gene: TRBJ2-6
d_gene: TRBD1
CDR3aa: CASSFWSTGGEPGANILTF
CDR3nt: TGTGCCAGCAGTTTTTGGTCGACAGGGGGCGAACCTGGGGCCAACATCCTGACTTTC

v_gene: TRBV5-5
abundance: NA
j_gene: TRBJ1-5
d_gene: TRBD1
CDR3aa: CASSLAGTGGGSNQPQHF
CDR3nt: TGTGCCAGCAGCTTGGCCGGGACAGGGGGCGGTAGCAATCAGCCCCAGCATTTT

v_gene: TRBV12-3/TRBV12-4
abundance: NA
j_gene: TRBJ2-5
d_gene: NA
CDR3aa: CASSTRVGWETQYF
CDR3nt: TGTGCCAGCAGTACCAGGGTGGGGTGGGAGACCCAGTACTTC

v_gene: TRBV10-3
abundance: NA
j_gene: TRBJ2-5
d_gene: TRBD1
CDR3aa: CAISARRTGQETQYF
CDR3nt: TGTGCCATCAGTGCACGAAGGACAGGTCAAGAGACCCAGTACTTC

v_gene: TRBV10-3
abundance: NA
j_gene: TRBJ1-3
d_gene: NA
CDR3aa: CAISDPGDPGHTIYF
CDR3nt: TGTGCCATCAGTGATCCAGGGGACCCTGGACACACCATATATTTT

v_gene: TRBV7-2
abundance: NA
j_gene: TRBJ2-3
d_gene: NA
CDR3aa: CASSFRLRPDTQYF
CDR3nt: TGTGCCAGCAGCTTTAGGCTACGCCCAGATACGCAGTATTTT

v_gene: TRBV29-1
abundance: few
j_gene: TRBJ1-3
d_gene: NA
CDR3aa: CSVPDVSGNTIYF
CDR3nt: TGCAGCGTACCGGACGTCTCTGGAAACACCATATATTTT

v_gene: TRBV7-2
abundance: NA
j_gene: TRBJ2-2
d_gene: NA
CDR3aa: CASSSVGELFF
CDR3nt: TGTGCCAGCAGCTCGGTCGGGGAGCTGTTTTTT

v_gene: TRBV5-1
abundance: few
j_gene: TRBJ2-6
d_gene: NA
CDR3aa: CASSLDVGTGANVLTF
CDR3nt: TGCGCCAGCAGCTTGGATGTGGGGACTGGGGCCAACGTCCTGACTTTC

v_gene: TRBV12-3/TRBV12-4
abundance: many
j_gene: TRBJ2-5
d_gene: TRBD1
CDR3aa: CASSHDRARETQYF
CDR3nt: TGTGCCAGCAGTCACGACAGGGCGAGGGAGACCCAGTACTTC

v_gene: TRBV29-1
abundance: few
j_gene: TRBJ1-1
d_gene: NA
CDR3aa: CSAGGSGNTEAFF
CDR3nt: TGCAGCGCCGGGGGGTCGGGGAACACTGAAGCTTTCTTT

v_gene: TRBV5-1
abundance: NA
j_gene: TRBJ2-7
d_gene: TRBD1
CDR3aa: CASRSTGQSSYEQYF
CDR3nt: TGCGCCAGCAGATCGACAGGGCAAAGCTCCTACGAGCAGTACTTC

v_gene: TRBV4-2
abundance: few
j_gene: TRBJ1-1
d_gene: NA
CDR3aa: CASSQVVGKGDTEAFF
CDR3nt: TGTGCCAGCAGCCAAGTAGTCGGTAAAGGCGACACTGAAGCTTTCTTT

v_gene: TRBV12-3/TRBV12-4
abundance: NA
j_gene: TRBJ1-5
d_gene: NA
CDR3aa: CASRRGRQPQHF
CDR3nt: TGTGCCAGCAGACGGGGAAGGCAGCCCCAGCATTTT

v_gene: TRBV6-2/TRBV6-3
abundance: many
j_gene: TRBJ2-3
d_gene: NA
CDR3aa: CASSKTRQNTDTQYF
CDR3nt: TGTGCCAGCAGCAAAACTCGACAGAACACAGATACGCAGTATTTT

v_gene: TRBV7-9
abundance: NA
j_gene: TRBJ2-1
d_gene: NA
CDR3aa: CASIHPRAFYNEQFF
CDR3nt: TGTGCCAGCATCCACCCCAGGGCTTTCTACAATGAGCAGTTCTTC

v_gene: TRBV7-9
abundance: many
j_gene: TRBJ2-5
d_gene: NA
CDR3aa: CASSPSGGETQYF
CDR3nt: TGTGCCAGCAGCCCCAGTGGAGGGGAGACCCAGTACTTC

v_gene: TRBV20-1
abundance: many
j_gene: TRBJ2-7
d_gene: TRBD2
CDR3aa: CSAQLAASSYEQYF
CDR3nt: TGCAGTGCGCAACTAGCGGCCAGCTCCTACGAGCAGTACTTC

v_gene: TRBV5-1
abundance: few
j_gene: TRBJ2-7
d_gene: NA
CDR3aa: CASSSRQADYYEQYF
CDR3nt: TGCGCCAGCAGCTCGCGACAGGCTGACTACTACGAGCAGTACTTC

v_gene: TRBV24-1
abundance: NA
j_gene: TRBJ2-7
d_gene: NA
CDR3aa: CATSDHRVLCEQYF
CDR3nt: TGTGCCACCAGTGATCACAGGGTTTTGTGCGAGCAGTACTTC

v_gene: TRBV18
abundance: few
j_gene: TRBJ2-2
d_gene: TRBD2
CDR3aa: CASSPFRGLARELFF
CDR3nt: TGTGCCAGCTCACCATTCAGGGGACTAGCAAGGGAGCTGTTTTTT

v_gene: TRBV6-5
abundance: many
j_gene: TRBJ2-7
d_gene: NA
CDR3aa: CASSYSGQQSSYEQYF
CDR3nt: TGTGCCAGCAGTTACTCGGGCCAACAGAGCTCCTACGAGCAGTACTTC